This T cell receptor (beta chain) stems from a study of T cells in Graves' hyperthyroidism and ophthalmopathy. TCR beta CDR3 regions were amplified from RNA. Using the HTBI primer set, a first-round RT-PCR was run on the TCR CDR3. TCRdb re-called the multiplex PCR reads through MiXCR, storing one row per CDR3 protein. This table has about 540,000 distinct CDR3 sequences, more than 45% appearing once. It was considered stable Graves' hyperthyroidism when ophthalmopathy did not progress within 18 months. The germline V gene has CDR1 MNHNS and CDR2 SASEGT. This CDR3 region has 14 residues. Trimming removed 6 bases from V and 2 bases from J, with 14 bases in between.

The material sequenced was peripheral blood or thyroid tissue (not recorded which). The V and J genes are TRBV6-1 and TRBJ2-7; D possibly corresponds to TRBD1 (7 bases). This receptor was obtained from a woman in her late teens or twenties with Graves' hyperthyroidism. This CDR3 is CASSAGQPPYEQYF. CDR3 nucleotides: TGTGCCAGCAGCGCGGGACAGCCCCCCTACGAGCAGTACTTC.